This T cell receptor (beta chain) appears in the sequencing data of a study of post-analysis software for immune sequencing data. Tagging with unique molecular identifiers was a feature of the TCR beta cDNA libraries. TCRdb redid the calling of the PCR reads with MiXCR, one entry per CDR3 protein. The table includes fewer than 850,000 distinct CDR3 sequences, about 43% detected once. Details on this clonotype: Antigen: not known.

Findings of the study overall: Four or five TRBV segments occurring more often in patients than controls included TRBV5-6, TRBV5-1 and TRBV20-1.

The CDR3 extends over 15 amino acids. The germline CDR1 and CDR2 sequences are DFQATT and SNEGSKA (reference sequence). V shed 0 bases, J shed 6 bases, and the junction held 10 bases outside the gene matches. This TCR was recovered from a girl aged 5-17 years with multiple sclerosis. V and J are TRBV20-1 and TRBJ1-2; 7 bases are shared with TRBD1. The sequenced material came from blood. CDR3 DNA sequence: TGCAGTGCTAGAGACCCCGGGACAGTGCGGAATGGCTACACCTTC. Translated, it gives CSARDPGTVRNGYTF.